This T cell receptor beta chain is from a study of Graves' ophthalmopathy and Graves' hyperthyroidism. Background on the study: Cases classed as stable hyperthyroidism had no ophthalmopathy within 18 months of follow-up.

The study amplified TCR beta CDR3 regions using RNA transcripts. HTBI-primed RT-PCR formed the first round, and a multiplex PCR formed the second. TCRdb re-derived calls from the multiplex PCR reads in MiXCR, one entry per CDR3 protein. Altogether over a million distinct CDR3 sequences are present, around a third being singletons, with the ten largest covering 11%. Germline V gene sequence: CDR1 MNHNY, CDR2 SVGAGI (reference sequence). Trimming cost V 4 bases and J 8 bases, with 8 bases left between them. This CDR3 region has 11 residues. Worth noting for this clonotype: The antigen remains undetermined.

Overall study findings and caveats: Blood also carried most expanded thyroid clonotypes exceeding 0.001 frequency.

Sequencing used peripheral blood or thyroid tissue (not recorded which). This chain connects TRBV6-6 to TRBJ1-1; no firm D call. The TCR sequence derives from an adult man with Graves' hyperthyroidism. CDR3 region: CASSSSGEAFF. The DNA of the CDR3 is TGTGCCAGCAGTTCTTCCGGGGAAGCTTTCTTT.